This T cell receptor beta chain was captured in a study of blood T cells in healthy people across ages. Alongside a J-beta primer mix, a sample-barcoded 5' primer served in a second PCR lasting about 6 to 11 cycles. With 12 random nucleotides, a template-switch adaptor tagged each individual cDNA molecule. TCRdb reanalysed the 5' RACE reads using MiXCR and keeps one entry per CDR3 protein. Of 650,000 to 700,000 distinct CDR3 sequences listed, about 50% are singletons. A single count supports this clonotype. Germline-derived CDR1 and CDR2 are MNHEY and SMNVEV (reference sequence). V gave up 5 bases and J gave up 5 bases; unmatched junction bases: 13. The CDR3 extends over 16 amino acids.

This sequence joins TRBV27 and TRBJ2-7, with TRBD1 matching over 9 bases. This TCR was recovered from a woman older than 75 in good health. Sequenced input: blood. The DNA for the CDR3 is TGTGCCAGCAGTCGGATAAGGGGGACAGGGTCCCACGAGCAGTACTTC. Amino acid sequence: CASSRIRGTGSHEQYF.